This is a list of T cell receptor beta chains from one sample in a study of read filtering for tumor transcriptome and immune sequencing. From the reads, TCRdb called clonotypes with MiXCR, one entry per CDR3 protein. The table includes around 58,000 distinct CDR3 sequences, roughly 13% detected once. Sequencing used a population of CD138-negative cells sorted from bone marrow. The receptor set was obtained from a donor at least 40 years old with multiple myeloma. Both conserved end residues are part of each CDR3. Each record gives: V gene, J gene, clone size, D gene, CDR3 DNA, CDR3 protein. The D gene is left open where the match is weak. Rows give clone size only sometimes, using once, few, many, or a class for an expanded clone.

V gene: TRBV5-1
J gene: TRBJ2-1
clone size: many
D gene: TRBD1
CDR3 DNA: TGCGCCAGCAGCTCTACTCCGGGACAGGGATACAATGAGCAGTTCTTC
CDR3 protein: CASSSTPGQGYNEQFF

V gene: TRBV18
J gene: TRBJ2-7
clone size: few
D gene: TRBD2
CDR3 DNA: TGTGCCAGCTCACCCGGACAGGGATCGACTAGCGGGTTCTCTTACGAGCAGTACTTC
CDR3 protein: CASSPGQGSTSGFSYEQYF

V gene: TRBV5-5
J gene: TRBJ2-3
clone size: NA
D gene: NA
CDR3 DNA: TGTGCCAGCAGCTCCAGAGCGGGCGATCTTAACACAGATACGCAGTATTTT
CDR3 protein: CASSSRAGDLNTDTQYF

V gene: TRBV2
J gene: TRBJ2-3
clone size: NA
D gene: TRBD2
CDR3 DNA: TGTGCCAGCAAAAGGGCTAGCGGGAGGGCCGGAGCAGATACGCAGTATTTT
CDR3 protein: CASKRASGRAGADTQYF

V gene: TRBV20-1
J gene: TRBJ1-2
clone size: many
D gene: NA
CDR3 DNA: TGCAGTGCTAGAGGCAAAGACAGAAGATCCTATGGCTACACCTTC
CDR3 protein: CSARGKDRRSYGYTF

V gene: TRBV10-3
J gene: TRBJ2-7
clone size: many
D gene: NA
CDR3 DNA: TGTGCCATCAGTGAGTCGGCTTCCTACGAGCAGTACTTC
CDR3 protein: CAISESASYEQYF

V gene: TRBV6-5
J gene: TRBJ2-7
clone size: many
D gene: TRBD1
CDR3 DNA: TGTGCCAGCAGTTACGCGCACAGGGGGCGTCGGAACGAGCAGTACTTC
CDR3 protein: CASSYAHRGRRNEQYF

V gene: TRBV28
J gene: TRBJ2-3
clone size: many
D gene: NA
CDR3 DNA: TGTGCCAGCAGTTTTCTACAGGGACTCGGGGATACGCAGTATTTT
CDR3 protein: CASSFLQGLGDTQYF

V gene: TRBV11-3
J gene: TRBJ2-1
clone size: many
D gene: NA
CDR3 DNA: TGTGCCAGCAGCGCCTTAGCGTCGGACACCAATGAGCAGTTCTTC
CDR3 protein: CASSALASDTNEQFF

V gene: TRBV28
J gene: TRBJ2-7
clone size: many
D gene: NA
CDR3 DNA: TGTGCCAGCAGTTTGTACGAGCAGTACTTC
CDR3 protein: CASSLYEQYF

V gene: TRBV12-3/TRBV12-4
J gene: TRBJ2-1
clone size: many
D gene: NA
CDR3 DNA: TGTGCCAGCAGTTTAGAGGGGAGCAATGAGCAGTTCTTC
CDR3 protein: CASSLEGSNEQFF

V gene: TRBV3-1
J gene: TRBJ1-1
clone size: NA
D gene: TRBD1
CDR3 DNA: TGTGCCAGCAACACGGGACAGATGAACACTGAAGCTTTCTTT
CDR3 protein: CASNTGQMNTEAFF

V gene: TRBV5-1
J gene: TRBJ2-1
clone size: many
D gene: TRBD2
CDR3 DNA: TGCGCCAGCAGCTTGCTAGCGGAGACCTACAATGAGCAGTTCTTC
CDR3 protein: CASSLLAETYNEQFF

V gene: TRBV20-1
J gene: TRBJ1-1
clone size: few
D gene: NA
CDR3 DNA: TGCAGTGCTAGGGCCCCTGGGGGGAACACTGAAGCTTTCTTT
CDR3 protein: CSARAPGGNTEAFF

V gene: TRBV29-1
J gene: TRBJ1-4
clone size: many
D gene: TRBD1
CDR3 DNA: TGCAGCGTTGAAATAGGGGGGACAGGGGCGGATGAAAAACTGTTTTTT
CDR3 protein: CSVEIGGTGADEKLFF

V gene: TRBV11-2
J gene: TRBJ2-7
clone size: many
D gene: NA
CDR3 DNA: TGTGCCAGCAGCGCGAACCAGGTATACGAGCAGTACTTC
CDR3 protein: CASSANQVYEQYF

V gene: TRBV7-3
J gene: TRBJ2-1
clone size: many
D gene: NA
CDR3 DNA: TGTGCCAGCAGCATCCGCCGGGACAACAATGAGCAGTTCTTC
CDR3 protein: CASSIRRDNNEQFF

V gene: TRBV5-6
J gene: TRBJ1-1
clone size: NA
D gene: NA
CDR3 DNA: TGTGCCAGCAGCCCCCTCGCGAACACTGAAGCTTTCTTT
CDR3 protein: CASSPLANTEAFF

V gene: TRBV7-6
J gene: TRBJ2-5
clone size: NA
D gene: TRBD2
CDR3 DNA: TGTGCCAGCAGCTTAAGTTCGGGGGGGTACCAAGAGACCCAGTACTTC
CDR3 protein: CASSLSSGGYQETQYF

V gene: TRBV7-9
J gene: TRBJ2-1
clone size: many
D gene: TRBD2
CDR3 DNA: TGTGCCAGCAGCCCAGGGACTAGCGATGAGCAGTTCTTC
CDR3 protein: CASSPGTSDEQFF

V gene: TRBV29-1
J gene: TRBJ2-5
clone size: many
D gene: TRBD1
CDR3 DNA: TGCAGCGTTATGACAGGGAAGGGCGAGACCCAGTACTTC
CDR3 protein: CSVMTGKGETQYF

V gene: TRBV20-1
J gene: TRBJ2-3
clone size: many
D gene: TRBD1
CDR3 DNA: TGCAGTGCTAGACCCCCGGACAGGGAGACAGATACGCAGTATTTT
CDR3 protein: CSARPPDRETDTQYF

V gene: TRBV29-1
J gene: TRBJ2-1
clone size: many
D gene: TRBD2
CDR3 DNA: TGCAGCGCTAGGGAGGGCATAGCGGGAGTTCGGGACAATGAGCAGTTCTTC
CDR3 protein: CSAREGIAGVRDNEQFF

V gene: TRBV20-1
J gene: TRBJ2-1
clone size: many
D gene: TRBD2
CDR3 DNA: TGCAGTGCTAGAGGGGCTAGCGGGAGTGTTTACAATGAGCAGTTCTTC
CDR3 protein: CSARGASGSVYNEQFF

V gene: TRBV6-1
J gene: TRBJ2-2
clone size: many
D gene: NA
CDR3 DNA: TGTGCCAGCAGTGAAGCGCTAGGAGGGTTTTTT
CDR3 protein: CASSEALGGFF

V gene: TRBV19
J gene: TRBJ1-1
clone size: few
D gene: NA
CDR3 DNA: TGTGCCAGTAGTATAGAAGGACCGCCGAACACTGAAGCTTTCTTT
CDR3 protein: CASSIEGPPNTEAFF

V gene: TRBV20-1
J gene: TRBJ2-7
clone size: many
D gene: TRBD1
CDR3 DNA: TGCAGTGCCAGGGGACAGGGGGCTGCCTACGAGCAGTACTTC
CDR3 protein: CSARGQGAAYEQYF